Here is one TCR beta chain with its context. The target antigen is unknown. V lost 8 bases, J lost 4 bases, and 22 bases lay in between. The CDR3 has 16 residues. The sample comes from a study of T-cell reconstitution after alpha-beta-depleted transplantation in children. The study, taken as a whole, reports: T-cell counts and diversity at one year following transplant were attributed mainly to newly produced T cells. Several hundred rapidly expanded clones from non-depleted graft cells reportedly supplied alpha-beta T cells about two months post-transplant. Elevated TCRbeta diversity at day 60 was traced, in some patients, to surviving recipient T cells and thymic progenitors.

Unique molecular identifiers were used in preparing the TCRbeta library. TCRdb reprocessed the PCR reads via MiXCR and lists one record per CDR3 protein. The table has approximately 150,000 distinct CDR3 sequences, 7.5% to 9% seen once. This sample comprised PBMCs, mostly from graft donor cells, obtained 180 days after TCRalphabeta/CD19-depleted stem cell transplant. J is TRBJ2-3 and V is TRBV12-3 or TRBV12-4, with D maybe TRBD1 (6 bases). This clonotype was sampled from a female patient younger than 10 who had a stem cell transplant for congenital amegakaryocytic thrombocytopenia, so the T cells may come from the graft donor. The DNA for the CDR3 is TGTGCCAGCTCCTCCGGGACACCTGCAGGGGCAGATACGCAGTATTTT. Its protein is CASSSGTPAGADTQYF.